This T cell receptor beta chain was documented in a study of response to subunit inactivated influenza vaccine. Each CDR3 protein gets one entry after TCRdb re-called the RT-PCR reads with MiXCR. Here the sample spans 500,000 to 700,000 distinct CDR3 sequences, around 25% being singletons. This sample also appeared in a second study, on T cells expressing NK-cell markers. This second report adds: TCR beta cDNA was made by 5'RACE template switching with UMIs. An anti-gamma-delta TCR antibody was added in several experiments. It restricted sorting to alpha-beta TCR-expressing T cells. As a fraction of CD8+ T cells, dominant NKG2C+ clonotypes reached roughly 1.0-8% in roughly 6 donors. Dominance of the CD3+CD56-NKG2C+ fraction by these clonotypes also held in four donors.

The receptor was derived from a man between 50 and 59 years old who received an inactivated influenza vaccine. The sample here was CD4+ T cells sorted from PBMCs, taken approximately 12 days after vaccination.

The CDR3 DNA is TGTGCCAGCAGCTTGTACGGGGTGGGGGAGACCCAGTACTTC. Amino acid sequence: CASSLYGVGETQYF. V gene TRBV5-6 combines with J gene TRBJ2-5; perhaps TRBD2 as D (5 bases). The ends were cut back, 1 base at V and 5 bases at J, with 12 bases in the middle. The CDR3 is 14 residues long. The V gene's germline CDR1 is SGHDT and CDR2 YYEEEE.